This entry describes one T cell receptor beta chain. No antigen is known for it. This record belongs to a study of CD8 T cells in ankylosing spondylitis. General study points: Prior literature has documented some motif variants in synovial fluid and blood from reactive arthritis. Disease-linked clones bore a CD8+ phenotype and were relatively rare in peripheral blood. A motif in TCR beta, a set of under ten highly homologous variants, appeared characteristic of ankylosing spondylitis blood. Significant enrichment of disease-linked clones was reported in matched ankylosing spondylitis synovial fluid.

Quantitative 5'-RACE with molecular barcodes was used to make the TCR beta libraries. TCRdb called the 5' RACE reads again in MiXCR, with one record for every CDR3 protein. There are 250,000 to 350,000 distinct CDR3 sequences in the sample; under 8.5% occur only once, and roughly 15% lies in the top ten. This CDR3 has 15 amino acids. The V and J ends lost 4 bases and 2 bases respectively, with 11 bases between them. This receptor was obtained from a male donor with ankylosing spondylitis. V gene TRBV12-3 or TRBV12-4 combines with J gene TRBJ2-2; D uncertain. The sequenced material came from blood, either unsorted or a sorted T cell fraction (not recorded which). The CDR3: CASSSRTYNTGELFF. CDR3 DNA: TGTGCCAGCAGTTCCCGGACCTATAACACCGGGGAGCTGTTTTTT.